The clone carrying this TCR beta chain was detected once. Authors' analysis steps: The assay estimated nucleated cells by amplifying reference gene primers. Generated by immunoSEQ multiplex PCR, the TCRdb table keeps only in-frame clones and is missing some. The V and J calls and clone size were taken over from that table, and D and trimming were inferred from the DNA. The sample includes about 190,000 clones, around nine tenths of them seen just once. Germline-derived CDR1 and CDR2 are GTSNPN and SVGIG (reference sequence). J gave up 1 base and V 3 bases, and 4 bases lay outside the gene matches. This CDR3 contains 14 residues. The data belong to a study of blood T cell repertoires in COVID-19.

The rearrangement links TRBV30 to TRBJ1-1, with TRBD1 matching 8 bases. The sample taken for sequencing was peripheral blood. The clonotype comes from a man aged 65 to 85 with active or convalescent COVID-19. CDR3 loop: CAWRAGGTNTEAFF. CDR3 nucleotides: TGTGCCTGGAGGGCAGGGGGCACGAACACTGAAGCTTTCTTT. The entire variable domain, with the rest obtained from reference TRBV30 and TRBJ1-1, is as follows: SQTIHQWPATLVQPVGSPLSLECTVEGTSNPNLYWYRQAAGRGLQLLFYSVGIGQISSEVPQNLSASRPQDRQFILSSKKLLLSDSGFYLCAWRAGGTNTEAFFGQGTRLTVV.